A selection of T cell receptor beta chains follows, all from one sample in a study of T-cell memory formation after mild COVID-19. TCRdb itself ran the 5' RACE reads through MiXCR, one entry per CDR3 protein. The sample carries about 30,000 distinct CDR3 sequences, less than 15% recorded once. The sequencing sample was made of PBMCs or a T cell subset sorted from them (not recorded which). The receptors were gathered from an adult woman who had mild COVID-19 (a few samples of this study predate the infection). Cell type and time point are not known. The conserved cysteine and the conserved F or W are not part of the CDR3 here.

CDR3,V,J
ASSLTSGYNEQF,TRBV5-6,TRBJ2-1
ASSGLARDTQY,TRBV12-3/TRBV12-4,TRBJ2-3
ASRRDMSSYEQY,TRBV19,TRBJ2-7
ASSSNARTQY,TRBV11-1,TRBJ2-3
SAFISSGFSYEQY,TRBV20-1,TRBJ2-7
ATYKPGLAAAQY,TRBV6-5,TRBJ2-5
ASSSGLGYT,TRBV12-3/TRBV12-4,TRBJ1-2
AWSDASGDTGELF,TRBV30,TRBJ2-2
SASPYRSYNEQF,TRBV20-1,TRBJ2-1
AWGLGVGQTQY,TRBV30,TRBJ2-5
ASSLGDRGYYEQY,TRBV12-3/TRBV12-4,TRBJ2-7
ASSASGSSYNSPLH,TRBV18,TRBJ1-6
ASSPHTGTGGNEQF,TRBV5-4,TRBJ2-1
ASSLAPTGVGELF,TRBV7-7,TRBJ2-2
ASRPVRGQGAKTEAF,TRBV27,TRBJ1-1
ASSDLAQAYEQY,TRBV18,TRBJ2-7
AISEGQGYGYT,TRBV10-3,TRBJ1-2
ASSTRGSGKGETQY,TRBV19,TRBJ2-5
ASSRDRGETQY,TRBV7-2,TRBJ2-5
SARDWGTAGNTIY,TRBV20-1,TRBJ1-3
ASSPSELRLEQF,TRBV7-8,TRBJ2-1
SVDNPDLSYTEAF,TRBV29-1,TRBJ1-1
AWSRGEALEAF,TRBV30,TRBJ1-1
ASGSSTGLAGELF,TRBV6-5,TRBJ2-2
ASSSMYGRAYNEQF,TRBV3-1,TRBJ2-1
ASSLDGTGSTYEQY,TRBV11-3,TRBJ2-7